The next 19 T cell receptor beta chains were all read from a single sample in a study of OX40 agonist ivuxolimab in advanced cancers. Produced via immunoSEQ multiplex PCR; TCRdb's table is partial and in-frame only. The data show several thousand clones, more than 70% seen once. The sample in question was CD4+ or CD8+ T cells sorted from blood, obtained in a trial of the OX40 agonist ivuxolimab. These receptors were taken from an adult with an advanced solid tumor such as melanoma, head and neck, liver or kidney cancer.

The chain carries TRBV6-5 and TRBJ2-1; D is perhaps TRBD1 (6 bases). Germline assignment: CDR1 MNHEY and CDR2 SVGAGI. The germline V and J ends were trimmed by 2 bases and 7 bases, with 12 bases remaining between them. The CDR3 spans 14 residues. This chain's CDR3 is CASSYGIGTNEQFF. CDR3 bases: TGTGCCAGCAGTTACGGGATTGGGACAAATGAGCAGTTCTTC.

This clone was seen more than once but under ten times. The chain combines TRBV29-1 with TRBJ1-6; 10 nucleotides align to TRBD1. The CDR3 contains 13 residues. Trimming cost V 6 bases and J 10 bases; bases outside gene matches: 6. Per germline, CDR1 SQVTM and CDR2 ANQGSEA. The CDR3 sequence: CSVGTGEASPLHF. The CDR3 DNA reads TGCAGCGTAGGGACAGGGGAGGCATCACCCCTCCACTTT.

The genes are TRBV19 and TRBJ1-5, with D perhaps TRBD1 (5 bases). Trimming pared 4 bases from V and 0 bases from J, leaving 10 bases between. The V gene's germline CDR1 is LNHDA and CDR2 SQIVND (reference sequence). The length of the CDR3 is 15 residues. The chain's CDR3 is CASSTGHYSNQPQHF. CDR3 sequence (DNA): TGTGCCAGTAGTACAGGGCACTATAGCAATCAGCCCCAGCATTTT.

V usage is TRBV5-6 and J usage is TRBJ1-1, with 7 positions matching TRBD1. V was pared by 8 bases and J by 3 bases, with 10 bases of the junction left unmatched. The CDR3 consists of 14 residues. The germline gives CDR1 SGHDT, CDR2 YYEEEE. This CDR3 reads CASRQGALDTEAFF. DNA of the CDR3: TGTGCCAGTCGACAGGGAGCGTTGGACACTGAAGCTTTCTTT.

The J gene is TRBJ1-5, the V gene TRBV11-2; D gene ambiguous. The CDR3 loop spans 13 amino acids. Germline V gene sequence: CDR1 SGHAT, CDR2 FQNNGV. V lost 2 bases, J lost 3 bases, and 5 bases lay in between. DNA of the CDR3: TGTGCCAGCAGCTTAAGTTCCAATCAGCCCCAGCATTTT. Translated, it gives CASSLSSNQPQHF.

The chain joins TRBV4-1 to TRBJ2-3, with D unresolved. The germline V gene encodes CDR1 MGHRA and CDR2 YSYEKL. The V end was cut by 1 base, the J end by 10 bases, with 15 bases between. This CDR3 spans 14 amino acids. In nucleotides, the CDR3 is TGCGCCAGCAGCCAAGTCCTGACCCCCCGGGCGCAGTATTTT. Translation gives CASSQVLTPRAQYF.

V is TRBV7-6 and J is TRBJ2-1, with D possibly matching TRBD1 (5 bases). The CDR3 sequence is 15 residues long. V was cut by 2 bases and J by 7 bases, with 15 bases left in between. Per the germline V gene, CDR1 is SGHVS and CDR2 is FNYEAQ. The CDR3 is CASSLYQGGPNEQFF. CDR3 in DNA: TGTGCCAGCAGCTTATACCAGGGCGGCCCGAATGAGCAGTTCTTC.

This clone is judged medium-sized. This chain connects TRBV10-1 to TRBJ2-7; D is ambiguous. CDR1 is WNHNN and CDR2 is SYGVQD in the germline V gene (reference sequence). The CDR3 loop spans 16 amino acids. V was shortened by 1 base and J by 4 bases, with 17 bases between the two germline ends. The CDR3 protein is CASSEYLIGPRYEQYF. CDR3 bases: TGCGCCAGCAGTGAGTACTTGATCGGACCCAGGTACGAGCAGTACTTC.

This clone has a single count. The genes are TRBV5-6 and TRBJ2-7; D not resolved. Per germline, CDR1 SGHDT and CDR2 YYEEEE. The CDR3 is 11 amino acids. Between the trimmed V and J ends, which lost 4 bases and 0 bases, there was a span of 2 bases. For the CDR3, the DNA is TGTGCCAGCAGCATCTCCTACGAGCAGTACTTC. Its protein product is CASSISYEQYF.

This sequence joins TRBV11-3 and TRBJ2-7, with D hard to call. The CDR3 runs to 12 residues. Trimming took off 5 bases at V and 4 bases at J, with 9 bases between the two ends. The germline V gene has CDR1 SGHNT and CDR2 YENEEA. This CDR3 reads CASSPDAYEQYF. The CDR3 DNA is TGTGCCAGCAGCCCAGACGCTTACGAGCAGTACTTC.

V is TRBV6-1 and J is TRBJ2-1, with TRBD2 as a possible D gene (6 bases). This CDR3 has 15 residues. V was shortened by 5 bases and J by 3 bases, with 14 bases between the two germline ends. CDR1 and CDR2 from the germline V gene are MNHNS and SASEGT. The CDR3 DNA reads TGTGCCAGCAGTCGGGAGCGGACCATCTACAATGAGCAGTTCTTC. Translating gives CASSRERTIYNEQFF.

This chain connects TRBV6-5 to TRBJ1-2, with D uncertain. The CDR3 length is 15 residues. The germline V and J ends were trimmed by 6 bases and 0 bases, with 14 bases remaining between them. Looked up from germline, CDR1 is MNHEY and CDR2 is SVGAGI. CDR3 protein: CASRGTGSSNYGYTF. CDR3 DNA sequence: TGTGCCAGCAGGGGTACGGGAAGCTCTAACTATGGCTACACCTTC.

The J gene is TRBJ2-5, the V gene TRBV13, with 11 bases lining up with TRBD2. Per the germline V gene, CDR1 is PRHDT and CDR2 is FYEKMQ (reference sequence). J gave up 5 bases and V 1 base, and 6 bases lay outside the gene matches. CDR3 length: 16 amino acids. Here the CDR3 DNA reads TGTGCCAGCAGCTTAGTGTCTAGCGGGAGGAGGGAGACCCAGTACTTC. This translates into CASSLVSSGRRETQYF. Filled out from reference TRBV13 and TRBJ2-5, the complete variable domain reads AAGVIQSPRHLIKEKRETATLKCYPIPRHDTVYWYQQGPGQDPQFLISFYEKMQSDKGSIPDRFSAQQFSDYHSELNMSSLELGDSALYFCASSLVSSGRRETQYFGPGTRLLVL.

This clone was seen only once. The chain links TRBV27 to TRBJ2-1; 8 nucleotides line up with TRBD2. Germline CDR1 MNHEY, CDR2 SMNVEV (reference sequence). Trimming removed 0 bases from V and 8 bases from J; junction bases left unmatched: 6. This CDR3 has 15 residues. CDR3 bases: TGTGCCAGCAGTTTATCAACGGGAGGGCCCTATGAGCAGTTCTTC. This gives the protein CASSLSTGGPYEQFF.

The V gene is TRBV11-3, the J gene TRBJ1-2; D is ambiguous. CDR1 is SGHNT and CDR2 is YENEEA in the germline V gene. With 4 bases removed from V and 5 bases from J, the gap between germline ends came to 14 bases. The CDR3 is made up of 14 amino acids. The CDR3 reads CASSSSYPAYGYTF. The CDR3 DNA sequence: TGTGCCAGCAGCTCTAGCTACCCCGCTTATGGCTACACCTTC.

J is TRBJ2-5 and V is TRBV19; 7 positions agree with TRBD1. The CDR3 runs 14 residues. The V gene's germline CDR1 is LNHDA and CDR2 SQIVND (reference sequence). Trimming at V came to 5 bases and at J to 5 bases, leaving 8 bases not matched to a gene. The CDR3 DNA sequence: TGTGCCAGTAGTCTACGGACAGGAAAGGAGACCCAGTACTTC. It encodes CASSLRTGKETQYF.

The chain uses TRBV13 and TRBJ2-1; 10 bases align to TRBD2. The CDR3 is 15 amino acids. V dropped 5 bases and J dropped 3; count of bases not matched to a gene: 4. Germline values: CDR1 PRHDT, CDR2 FYEKMQ (reference sequence). CDR3 sequence (DNA): TGTGCCAGCAGCGAGGGACTAGCGCTCTACAATGAGCAGTTCTTC. Translated: CASSEGLALYNEQFF.

The rearrangement uses TRBV7-3 and TRBJ2-1; tentative D call: TRBD2 (6 bases). The CDR3 length is 14 residues. Between the trimmed V and J ends, which lost 4 bases and 6 bases, there was a span of 13 bases. Germline lookup yields CDR1 SGHTA and CDR2 FQGTGA. This chain's CDR3 is CASSYDRESNEQFF. The CDR3 DNA is TGTGCCAGCAGCTACGACCGGGAGTCCAATGAGCAGTTCTTC.

This clone is large within its sample. The chain carries TRBV11-1 and TRBJ2-7; 11 bases map to TRBD2. Per germline, CDR1 SGHAT and CDR2 FQDESV (reference sequence). The junction had 9 bases not matched to a gene; V was cut back by 5 bases and J by 6 bases. The CDR3 is 15 amino acids. CDR3 residues: CASSELAGDSGEQYF. CDR3 in DNA: TGTGCCAGCAGCGAACTAGCGGGAGATTCGGGCGAGCAGTACTTC.